The sequence of this T cell receptor (beta chain) was determined in a study of glioma-infiltrating T cells. This clonotype is judged medium-sized. As yet, its antigen is unknown. The germline CDR1 and CDR2 sequences are MNHNY and SVGAGI (reference sequence). CDR3 size: 16 residues. With 0 bases clipped from V and 6 bases from J, the junction kept 8 bases outside the gene matches. Using RNA template, CDR3s of TCR alpha and beta were amplified with iRepertoire arm-PCR. In TCRdb, the multiplex PCR reads were re-called with MiXCR into one record per CDR3 protein. The sample records around 43,000 distinct CDR3 sequences, approximately 20% being singletons. Whole-study results and caveats: Above-expected tissue-blood divergence occurred in all gliomas, most in low-grade ones.

The sequence was collected from a human donor with low-grade glioma or glioblastoma, undergoing nonglioma brain surgery, or in good health (not recorded which). The sequenced sample was glioma tissue, nonneoplastic brain tissue, or PBMCs (not recorded which). The chain links TRBV6-6 to TRBJ1-3; 7 positions match TRBD1. The CDR3 coding sequence is TGTGCCAGCAGTTACTCGAGTCAAGGGGGCAAAAACACCATATATTTT. It specifies CASSYSSQGGKNTIYF.